The 2 T cell receptor beta chains given below trace back to one sample, sequenced in a study of T-cell reconstitution after alpha-beta-depleted transplantation in children. As it was prepared, the TCRbeta library received unique molecular identifiers. TCRdb analysed the PCR reads with MiXCR anew, one entry per CDR3 protein. This table has about a million distinct CDR3 sequences, about 31% appearing once. The material sequenced was PBMCs, mostly from graft donor cells, taken 360 days after TCRalphabeta/CD19-depleted stem cell transplant. These receptor sequences come from a boy under two years old who had a stem cell transplant for SCID, so the T cells may come from the graft donor.

The gene calls are TRBV14 and TRBJ1-1; weak D call: TRBD1 (6 bases). The ends were cut back, 2 bases at V and 4 bases at J, with 17 bases in the middle. This CDR3 comprises 16 residues. The germline CDR1 and CDR2 sequences are SGHDN and FVKESK. Here the CDR3 reads CASSQRRGPQGTEAFF. As DNA, the CDR3 is TGTGCCAGCAGCCAACGCAGGGGCCCGCAGGGCACTGAAGCTTTCTTT.

The sample holds a few counts of this clonotype. J is TRBJ1-1 and V is TRBV7-3, with 7 bases aligning to TRBD1. V shed 3 bases and J 4 bases; nucleotides not matched to a gene: 8. CDR1 is SGHTA, CDR2 FQGTGA, per germline. The CDR3 runs 15 residues. The CDR3 loop reads CASSLGRGRFTEAFF. The CDR3 bases are TGTGCCAGCAGCTTGGGTAGGGGGCGGTTCACTGAAGCTTTCTTT.